This section outlines one TCR beta chain sequence together with its context. There is no known antigen for this receptor. The input lacks base qualities; no much larger clone sits a single base away. The cohort consisted of 650 to 850 healthy bone marrow donors. At the time of sampling, all cohort members were nominally healthy, though unrecorded immune exposures were likely present. The donor was CMV seronegative and belonged to the group of 380 or so seronegative cohort members. A peripheral blood sample was provided by each donor, and peripheral blood mononuclear cells were used for TCR beta sequencing. Genomic DNA was extracted from the blood cell samples with the Qiagen DNeasy Blood Extraction Kit. Library preparation was by the immunoSEQ multiplex PCR assay. A mixture of 60 forward primers for TCR Vbeta segments and 13 reverse primers for TCR Jbeta segments was used in the multiplex PCR. A multiplex PCR assay on genomic DNA amplified the CDR3 region of rearranged TCR beta genes. The Illumina HiSeq System was used to sequence the amplified TCR beta libraries as 87-base-pair reads. Processing in the source paper ran as follows. In a later analysis, some 80 million unique TCR beta chains were counted across the approximately 640 repertoires, and some 10 million of these chains were shared by at least two donors. A nearest-neighbor algorithm error-corrected the raw reads and collapsed the reads into unique sequences, merging closely related sequences to remove PCR and sequencing errors. V, D and J gene segments were assigned by aligning CDR3 sequences to IMGT reference sequences. For a sequence to be retained, a match of at least six nucleotides to both a V gene segment and a J gene segment was required. A rearrangement counted as productive if the CDR3 had no stop codons and remained in frame with V and J, and every other rearrangement counted as non-productive. Following IMGT convention, CDR3 was defined as the stretch from the second conserved V-encoded cysteine to the conserved J-encoded phenylalanine. Sequences without an unambiguous match to a single V gene segment were excluded from the earlier analysis of about 630 of the donors. An earlier analysis of several hundred of the donors classified V segments as functional when productive rearrangements were above 56.7% and as segregating when the standard deviation between donors was above 5%. A statistical classification framework was developed to diagnose cytomegalovirus status using the catalog of TCR beta chain sequences. A later analysis assigned V and J genes by comparing TCR nucleotide sequences with IMGT/GENE-DB human TR gene sequences. In a later analysis, CDR3 sequences and most-parsimonious VDJ recombination scenarios were assigned using the TCRdist pipeline. In a later analysis, each TCR beta chain was defined by its CDR3 amino acid sequence together with its V-gene family, and reads lacking a unique V-gene family were excluded. As a way to deal with suspected cross-contamination and a sequencing artifact, a later analysis dropped 450 to 600 nucleotide sequences that were highly shared and had low generation probability. For each public chain, a later analysis derived a clonal expansion index from normalized ranks of inferred template counts within each repertoire. Generation probabilities in a later analysis came from a VDJ recombination model fitted to out-of-frame rearrangements, and those results were checked against IGoR. Hypergeometric tests were used in a later analysis to score TCR-TCR, TCR-HLA and TCR-CMV co-occurrence, with a repertoire-size bias correction applied to the TCR pairs. A later analysis estimated false discovery rates by permuting HLA or CMV assignments 20 times. In a later analysis, co-occurring TCRs were grouped using DBSCAN, and TCRdist sequence similarity was added for clustering within HLA-allele-positive subsets. Repertoires with fewer than 30,000 or more than 120,000 public chains were left out of co-occurrence clustering, as were roughly five repertoires with anomalous nucleotide sharing. This immuneACCESS table, as held by TCRdb, lists in-frame sequences with V and J called but not all clones. Of the missing ones, under half trace to an unresolved V gene in checked studies; the others have no known cause. V and J calls and clone size follow that table, whereas D and trimming were derived from the DNA. The sample yields about 220,000 clones; about three quarters were counted once. Together, the top ten hold about 2% of the sample.

This entry comes from a study of cytomegalovirus exposure and HLA in healthy donors (dated by TCRdb to the late 2010s). Background for the entire study: An earlier analysis of approximately 640 of the donors reported 250 to 300 Gb of sequence data and around 120 million unique TCR beta sequences from approximately 180 million T cells. Roughly 300 gigabases of sequencing data and approximately 85 million unique TCR sequences were included in an early release covering several hundred HLA-typed donors. Of the roughly 390 genotyped donors, approximately 82% fell in the genetic ancestry cluster associated with self-reported Caucasian donors. The study aimed to test whether cataloging public T cell receptors could reveal signatures of past pathogen exposure. The T cell repertoires of some 700 subjects were profiled by immunosequencing and related to cytomegalovirus serostatus. In addition to the first cohort of approximately 670 subjects, a separate validation cohort of 120 different subjects was used. To predict cytomegalovirus infection status, the study brought together high-throughput TCR immunosequencing, statistical association of individual TCRs with disease status, and machine learning. To study patterns of TCR occurrence, a later analysis re-analyzed previously published TCR beta repertoires from 700 or so donors and added high-resolution HLA genotyping. In the later analysis, no new phenotypic data were used to find candidate immune exposures; instead, reliance was placed on TCR beta sequences and their occurrence across donors. To decide whether each TCR beta V gene segment behaved as functional or pseudogenic, an earlier analysis of 587 of the donors relied on high-throughput TCR beta sequencing. Alongside the repertoire data, information on donor age, sex, ethnicity and CMV serostatus was compiled. A later genetic analysis took genome-wide SNP genotypes for about 55% of the roughly 700 donors and used that subset as a discovery cohort. Every repertoire in the discovery cohort had been generated on one and the same sequencing platform. HLA typing covered class I and class II loci at four-digit resolution. The number of typed donors differed by locus: about 620-630 for A, B, C, DRB1 and DQB1; 500 to 550 for DQA1; approximately 610 for DPA1; and roughly 490 for DPB1. Several DR-DQ haplotypes were handled as single units for association and clustering because linkage in the cohort was strong. Among over 350 genotyped donors of the cohort, an average of about 240,000 unique TCR beta nucleotide sequences were sequenced per donor, roughly 20% of them non-productive.

Summary of the overall study and its limitations: The classifier was reported to diagnose cytomegalovirus status with high specificity and sensitivity in both the original and validation cohorts. According to a later analysis, parvovirus B19, influenza, CMV and Epstein-Barr virus appeared linked to several top co-occurrence clusters. A few of the identified cytomegalovirus-associated TCR beta chains were confirmed in vitro to be specific for cytomegalovirus antigens. While some public TCRs were present in many individuals, most TCR sequences turned up only very rarely across donors. Specific HLA alleles were associated with 15,000 to 20,000 TCR beta sequences at a false discovery rate of 0.05 in a later analysis. In a later genetic analysis, fewer N-insertions in productive TCRs were reported among donors in an Asian-associated ancestry cluster than the roughly 700-donor mean. CMV serostatus was the only immune exposure information available for the cohort. According to a later analysis, most CMV-associated TCR beta chains appeared to be HLA-restricted, and the HLA associations seemed to be driven largely by CMV exposure. When HLA alleles, especially DR and DQ, strongly co-occurred, TCR associations were difficult to assign to individual alleles. The authors suggested that the approach could potentially be extended to other disease states and immunological phenotypes. HLA typing was unavailable for some donors at each locus, so association tests used only the typed subset. Because counts were too low, fewer than 20 rarely observed V segments, including chromosome 9 orphons, were excluded from the earlier analysis of 587 of the donors. In the study, around 160 TCR beta chains were listed as associated with cytomegalovirus. The cohort was sequenced for TCR beta chains only, and without alpha or paired-chain data the features that could be detected were limited. A further reported finding was that TCR beta sequences accurately predicted the HLA-A and HLA-B alleles for most subjects in the first cohort. Linkage disequilibrium might explain the correlated functional status among segregating V segments, but an unknown experimental factor could not be excluded. In an earlier analysis of around 500 of the donors, most TCR beta V segments appeared in productive rearrangements about 90% or about 30% of the time, broadly matching IMGT annotations. Some IMGT-functional V segments, including TRBV6-2 and TRBV6-3, could not be distinguished by the 87-base-pair reads and were therefore excluded. A group of highly shared sequence variants was considered likely to be a technical artifact of the sequencing pipeline. In a later genetic analysis, a missense DCLRE1C variant was associated with V-gene and J-gene trimming of TCR beta chains, and the association was replicated in an independent cohort. The presence/absence analyses assumed that sequencing depth was roughly uniform across donors, and that assumption may not be true. In a later analysis, HLA-associated TCR beta chains were found to be more clonally expanded and to have lower generation probabilities than equally common non-associated chains. A later analysis found that TCR association rates varied across HLA loci, with DRB1 alleles showing the most associated TCRs and HLA-C alleles the fewest.

V lost 6 bases and J lost 5 bases, and the count of bases not matched to a germline gene is 9. Taken from cysteine to phenylalanine, the CDR3 has 16 residues. Only CDR3 DNA is held: 48 bases, read in frame from base 1. The germline V gene encodes CDR1 MDHEN and CDR2 SYDVKM. The sequenced material came from PBMCs. The clonotype was recovered from a male donor in good health and CMV-seronegative. The rearrangement combines TRBV28 with TRBJ1-4, with 10 junctional bases fitting TRBD1. In nucleotide form, the sequence is TGTGCCAGCAGCTCTACACCGGGACAGGGGAATGAAAAACTGTTTTTT. Protein translation: CASSSTPGQGNEKLFF. Joined to the reference TRBV28 and TRBJ1-4 proteins, this CDR3 gives the full variable domain: DVKVTQSSRYLVKRTGEKVFLECVQDMDHENMFWYRQDPGLGLRLIYFSYDVKMKEKGDIPEGYSVSREKKERFSLILESASTNQTSMYLCASSSTPGQGNEKLFFGSGTQLSVL.